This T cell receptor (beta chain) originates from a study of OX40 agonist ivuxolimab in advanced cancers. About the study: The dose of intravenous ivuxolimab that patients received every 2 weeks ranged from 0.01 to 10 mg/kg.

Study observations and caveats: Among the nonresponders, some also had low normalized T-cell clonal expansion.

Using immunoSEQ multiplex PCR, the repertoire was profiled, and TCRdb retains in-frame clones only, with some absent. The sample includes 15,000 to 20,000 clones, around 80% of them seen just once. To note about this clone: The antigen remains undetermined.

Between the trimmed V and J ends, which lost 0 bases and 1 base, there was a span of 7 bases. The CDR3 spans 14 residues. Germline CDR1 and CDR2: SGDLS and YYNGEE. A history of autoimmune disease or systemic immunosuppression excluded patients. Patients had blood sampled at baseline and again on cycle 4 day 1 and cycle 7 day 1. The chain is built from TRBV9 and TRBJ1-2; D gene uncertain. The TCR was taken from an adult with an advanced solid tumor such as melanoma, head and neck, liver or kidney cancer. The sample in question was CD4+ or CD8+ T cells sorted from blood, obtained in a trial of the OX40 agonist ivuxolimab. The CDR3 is CASSVEGDNYGYTF. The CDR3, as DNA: TGTGCCAGCAGCGTAGAGGGAGATAACTATGGCTACACCTTC.